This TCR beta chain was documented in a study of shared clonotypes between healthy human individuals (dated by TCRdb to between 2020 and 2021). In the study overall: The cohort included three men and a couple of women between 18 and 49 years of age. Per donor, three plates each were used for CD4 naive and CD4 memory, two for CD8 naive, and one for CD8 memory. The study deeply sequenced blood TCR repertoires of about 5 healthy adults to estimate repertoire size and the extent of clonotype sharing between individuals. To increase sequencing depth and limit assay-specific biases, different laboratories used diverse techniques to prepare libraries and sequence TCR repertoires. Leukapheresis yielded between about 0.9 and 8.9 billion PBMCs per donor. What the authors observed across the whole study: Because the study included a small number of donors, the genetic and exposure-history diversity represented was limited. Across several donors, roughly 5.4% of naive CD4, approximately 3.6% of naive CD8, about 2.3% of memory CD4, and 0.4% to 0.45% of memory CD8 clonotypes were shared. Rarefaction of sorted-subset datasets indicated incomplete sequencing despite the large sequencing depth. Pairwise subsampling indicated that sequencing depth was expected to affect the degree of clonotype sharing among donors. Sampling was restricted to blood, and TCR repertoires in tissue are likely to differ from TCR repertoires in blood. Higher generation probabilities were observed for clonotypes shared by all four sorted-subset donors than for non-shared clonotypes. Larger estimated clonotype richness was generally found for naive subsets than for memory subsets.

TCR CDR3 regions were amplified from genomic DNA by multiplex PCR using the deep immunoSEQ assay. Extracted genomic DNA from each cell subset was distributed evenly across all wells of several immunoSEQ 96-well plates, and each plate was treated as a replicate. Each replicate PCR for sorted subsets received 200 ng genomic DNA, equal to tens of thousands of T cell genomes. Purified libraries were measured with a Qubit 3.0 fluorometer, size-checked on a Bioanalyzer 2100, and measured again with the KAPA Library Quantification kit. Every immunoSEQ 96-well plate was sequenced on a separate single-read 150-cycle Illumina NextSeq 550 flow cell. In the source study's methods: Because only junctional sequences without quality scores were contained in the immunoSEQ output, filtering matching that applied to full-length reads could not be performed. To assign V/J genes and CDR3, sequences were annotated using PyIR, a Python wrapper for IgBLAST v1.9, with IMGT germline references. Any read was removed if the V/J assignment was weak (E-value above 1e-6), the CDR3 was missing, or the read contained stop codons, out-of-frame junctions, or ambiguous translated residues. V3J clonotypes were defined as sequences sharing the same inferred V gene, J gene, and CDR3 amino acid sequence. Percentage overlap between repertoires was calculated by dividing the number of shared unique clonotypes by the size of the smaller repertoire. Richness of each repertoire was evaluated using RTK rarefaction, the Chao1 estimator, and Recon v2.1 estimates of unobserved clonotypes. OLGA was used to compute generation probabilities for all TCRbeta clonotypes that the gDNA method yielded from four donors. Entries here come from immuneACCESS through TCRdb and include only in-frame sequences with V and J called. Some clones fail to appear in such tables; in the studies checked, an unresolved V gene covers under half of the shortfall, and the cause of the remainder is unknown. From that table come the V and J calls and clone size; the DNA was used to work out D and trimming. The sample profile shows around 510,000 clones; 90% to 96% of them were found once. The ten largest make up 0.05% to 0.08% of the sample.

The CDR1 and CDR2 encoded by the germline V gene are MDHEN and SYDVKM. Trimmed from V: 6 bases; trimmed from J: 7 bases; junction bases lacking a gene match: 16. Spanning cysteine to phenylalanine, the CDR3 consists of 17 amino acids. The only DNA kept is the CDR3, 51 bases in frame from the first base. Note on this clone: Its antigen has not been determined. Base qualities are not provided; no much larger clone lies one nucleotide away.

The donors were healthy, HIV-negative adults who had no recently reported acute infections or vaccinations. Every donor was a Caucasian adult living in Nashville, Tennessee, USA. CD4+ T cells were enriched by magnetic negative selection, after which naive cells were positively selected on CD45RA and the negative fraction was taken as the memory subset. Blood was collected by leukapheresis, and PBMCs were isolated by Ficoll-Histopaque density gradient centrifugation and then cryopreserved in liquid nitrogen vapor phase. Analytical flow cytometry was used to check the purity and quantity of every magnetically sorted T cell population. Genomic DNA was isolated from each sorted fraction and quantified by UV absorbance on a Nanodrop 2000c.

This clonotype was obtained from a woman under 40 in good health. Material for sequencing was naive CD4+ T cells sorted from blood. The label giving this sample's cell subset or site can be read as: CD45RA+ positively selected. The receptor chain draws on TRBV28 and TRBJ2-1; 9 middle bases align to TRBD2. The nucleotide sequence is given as TGTGCCAGCAGCGTCATGGCAATAGCGGGAGTTGGTAATGAGCAGTTCTTC. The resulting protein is CASSVMAIAGVGNEQFF.